The 11 T cell receptor beta chains below were found in one sample sequenced in a study of blood T cell repertoires in COVID-19. The repertoire was sequenced with immunoSEQ multiplex PCR; TCRdb's copy has only in-frame clones and lacks some. Among some 390,000 clones listed, more than 80% were seen once. The sample taken for sequencing was PBMCs or T cells enriched from blood (not recorded which). Source of these receptors: a man aged 25 to 40 who had recovered from COVID-19.

The gene calls are TRBV29-1 and TRBJ2-7, with D tentatively TRBD1 (6 bases). Germline lookup yields CDR1 SQVTM and CDR2 ANQGSEA. V lost 0 bases and J lost 3, with 21 bases in between. This CDR3 is 17 amino acids long. The CDR3 protein is CSVEDREEGRGHYEQYF. In DNA form, the CDR3 reads TGCAGCGTTGAAGACCGGGAAGAGGGCAGGGGACACTACGAGCAGTACTTC.

The chain couples TRBV5-6 to TRBJ1-3, with 8 bases fitting TRBD1. This CDR3 is 14 amino acids long. J gave up 5 bases and V 3 bases, and 4 bases lay outside the gene matches. CDR1 and CDR2 (germline): SGHDT, YYEEEE. CDR3 nucleotide sequence: TGTGCCAGCAGCTCGAGACAGGGGAGAAACACCATATATTTT. It yields the protein CASSSRQGRNTIYF.

The chain is built from TRBV2 and TRBJ1-1, with 7 positions matching TRBD1. The germline gives CDR1 SNHLY, CDR2 FYNNEI. V was pared by 7 bases and J by 1 base, with 12 bases of the junction left unmatched. The CDR3 contains 16 residues. The CDR3 here is CASTVLIGQANTEAFF. DNA for the CDR3: TGTGCCAGCACCGTCTTAATCGGACAGGCGAACACTGAAGCTTTCTTT.

The V call is TRBV7-9, the J call TRBJ2-5; the D gene is possibly TRBD1 (5 bases). In germline, CDR1 is SEHNR, CDR2 FQNEAQ (reference sequence). The V end was cut by 4 bases, the J end by 2 bases, with 8 bases between. The CDR3 covers 13 residues. The CDR3 sequence: CASSYGHQETQYF. Written as DNA, the CDR3 is TGTGCCAGCAGCTACGGACATCAAGAGACCCAGTACTTC.

The V and J genes are TRBV28 and TRBJ2-2; 11 bases agree with TRBD1. Trimming removed 8 bases from V and 4 bases from J; junction bases left unmatched: 9. CDR3 size: 16 residues. CDR1 and CDR2 from the germline V gene are MDHEN and SYDVKM. CDR3 nucleotide sequence: TGTGCCAGCGCCGTCACCGGGACAGGGGGCACCGGGGAGCTGTTTTTT. Residues: CASAVTGTGGTGELFF.

The chain links TRBV4-1 to TRBJ2-3, with no clear D. The V gene's germline CDR1 is MGHRA and CDR2 YSYEKL. V was trimmed by 0 bases and J by 1 base, leaving 11 bases between them. The CDR3 totals 16 residues. CDR3 sequence reads: CASSQDPSPGTDTQYF. Written as DNA, the CDR3 is TGCGCCAGCAGCCAAGACCCCTCTCCGGGCACAGATACGCAGTATTTT.

The gene calls are TRBV19 and TRBJ2-7; 11 bases map to TRBD2. V shed 5 bases and J 7 bases; nucleotides not matched to a gene: 7. CDR1 is LNHDA and CDR2 is SQIVND in the germline V gene (reference sequence). The CDR3 is made up of 14 amino acids. This CDR3 is CASSLLAGAREQYF. Written as DNA, the CDR3 is TGTGCCAGTAGTTTACTAGCGGGGGCAAGGGAGCAGTACTTC.

V is TRBV6-5 and J is TRBJ1-3, with no clear D. The CDR3 runs to 14 residues. V lost 7 bases and J 0 bases, leaving 10 bases between the germline ends. Germline V lookup: CDR1 MNHEY, CDR2 SVGAGI. CDR3 residues: CASTPHSSGNTIYF. CDR3 in DNA: TGTGCCAGCACCCCCCACAGCTCTGGAAACACCATATATTTT.

V is TRBV5-1 and J is TRBJ2-5, with 10 bases lining up with TRBD2. Germline assignment: CDR1 SGHRS and CDR2 YFSETQ. V lost 0 bases, J lost 4 bases, and 3 bases stayed unmatched. The CDR3 is 15 amino acids. CDR3 nucleotide sequence: TGCGCCAGCAGCTTGGGGAGCGGGAGGGGAGAGACCCAGTACTTC. Translated: CASSLGSGRGETQYF.

CDR3 loop: CASSSLTSVTYEQYF. Written as DNA, the CDR3 is TGTGCCAGCAGTTCTCTGACTAGCGTAACCTACGAGCAGTACTTC. The chain is built from TRBV2 and TRBJ2-7; TRBD2 matches 8 bases. The CDR3 contains 15 residues. Looked up from germline, CDR1 is SNHLY and CDR2 is FYNNEI. V trimming: 5 bases; J trimming: 2 bases; junction bases outside the gene matches: 8.

The chain joins TRBV5-1 to TRBJ1-2, with a possible D match to TRBD1 (6 bases). Germline V gives CDR1 SGHRS, CDR2 YFSETQ. This CDR3 spans 15 amino acids. V was trimmed by 4 bases and J by 1 base, leaving 14 bases between them. The CDR3 coding sequence is TGCGCCAGCAGCACCACCGGGACACATAACTATGGCTACACCTTC. Encoded protein: CASSTTGTHNYGYTF.